The text below deals with one T cell receptor (beta chain). At one boundary the junction diverges from the germline segment, which might be a read error. The germline V gene encodes CDR1 MDHEN and CDR2 SYDVKM. The CDR3 has 11 amino acids. Clones were sequenced by immunoSEQ multiplex PCR, and TCRdb holds only the in-frame ones, with some missing. The sample yields about 64,000 clones, approximately 94% seen once. The unexposed donors gave CD4+ T cells in about 2011-2018, prior to COVID-19. The data belong to a study of CD4 T cells in relation to SARS-CoV-2 and coronaviruses. The genes are TRBV28 and TRBJ2-7, with D uncertain. The material sequenced was naive CD4+ T cells from PBMCs. Indicated subset: naive CD4+ T cells isolated by negative enrichment. The clonotype comes from a human donor in good health. This chain's CDR3 is CASSSKDPQNF. CDR3 nucleotide sequence: TGTGCCAGCAGTTCCAAGGACCCTCAGAACTTC.